This T cell receptor (beta chain) stems from a study of T cell changes during pregnancy in multiple sclerosis. Libraries were prepared by immunoSEQ multiplex PCR; TCRdb keeps only in-frame clonotypes and omits some of them. The data show 50,000 to 60,000 clones, around 91% seen once. The source of this sequence is a female donor with multiple sclerosis, enrolled in a pregnancy study. The sequencing used peripheral blood, collected after pregnancy.

The CDR3 sequence is CASSSYGGQRGGTGELFF. The CDR3 coding sequence is TGTGCCAGCAGCTCCTATGGGGGCCAGCGGGGCGGCACCGGGGAGCTGTTTTTT. This chain uses TRBV7-3 with TRBJ2-2, with a possible D match to TRBD2 (7 bases). Deletions cut 4 bases from V and 4 bases from J, with 22 bases between. CDR1 and CDR2 (germline): SGHTA, FQGTGA. This CDR3 region has 18 residues.